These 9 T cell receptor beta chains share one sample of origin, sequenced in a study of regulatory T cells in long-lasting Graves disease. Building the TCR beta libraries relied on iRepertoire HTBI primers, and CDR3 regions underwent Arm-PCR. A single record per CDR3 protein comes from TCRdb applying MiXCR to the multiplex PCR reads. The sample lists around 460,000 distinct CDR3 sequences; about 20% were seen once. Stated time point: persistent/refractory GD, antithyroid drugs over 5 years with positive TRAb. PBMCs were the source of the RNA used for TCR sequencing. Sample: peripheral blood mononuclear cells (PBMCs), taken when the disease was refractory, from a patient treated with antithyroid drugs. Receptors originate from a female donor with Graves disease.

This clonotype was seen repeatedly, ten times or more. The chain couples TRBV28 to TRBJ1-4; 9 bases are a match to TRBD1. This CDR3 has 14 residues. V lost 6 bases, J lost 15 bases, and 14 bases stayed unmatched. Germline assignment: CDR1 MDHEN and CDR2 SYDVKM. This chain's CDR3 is CASRPTGGRDPLFF. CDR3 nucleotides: TGTGCCAGCAGACCCACAGGGGGCAGGGACCCTTTGTTTTTT.

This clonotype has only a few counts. CDR3 sequence: CAISAGSEPQHF. The CDR3 DNA sequence: TGTGCCATCAGTGCAGGGAGCGAGCCCCAGCATTTT. The chain couples TRBV10-3 to TRBJ1-5; tentative D call: TRBD1 (5 bases). This CDR3 comprises 12 residues. CDR1 and CDR2 (germline): ENHRY, SYGVKD. The V gene lost 4 bases and the J gene lost 8 bases, with 9 bases spanning the gap.

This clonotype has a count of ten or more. The CDR3 here is CSARGQETQYF. CDR3 nucleotide sequence: TGCAGTGCTAGGGGACAAGAGACCCAGTACTTC. V gene TRBV20-1 combines with J gene TRBJ2-5; D is uncertain. Trimming left V 3 bases short and J 2 bases short, with 4 bases between. The CDR3 is made up of 11 amino acids. Per germline, CDR1 DFQATT and CDR2 SNEGSKA (reference sequence).

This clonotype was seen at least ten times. In DNA, the CDR3 is TGCAGCGTTGAAGAGAGGGGAGTGGGGATTCAGTACTTC. Translated, it gives CSVEERGVGIQYF. The V and J genes are TRBV29-1 and TRBJ2-4; D tentatively fits TRBD1 or TRBD2 (5 bases each). The CDR3 length is 13 residues. Looked up from germline, CDR1 is SQVTM and CDR2 is ANQGSEA. V lost 0 bases and J lost 10, with 13 bases in between.

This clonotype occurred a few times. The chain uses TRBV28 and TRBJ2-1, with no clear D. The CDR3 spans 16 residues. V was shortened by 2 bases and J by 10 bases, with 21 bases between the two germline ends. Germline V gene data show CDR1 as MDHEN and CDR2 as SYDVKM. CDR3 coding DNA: TGTGCCAGCAGTTTAAGGAGTTTCCTCGTCATCAGGGAGCAGTTCTTC. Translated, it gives CASSLRSFLVIREQFF.

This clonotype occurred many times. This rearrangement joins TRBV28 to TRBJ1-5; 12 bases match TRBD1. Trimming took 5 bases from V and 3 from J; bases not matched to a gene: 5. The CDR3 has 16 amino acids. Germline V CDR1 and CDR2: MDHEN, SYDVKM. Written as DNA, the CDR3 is TGTGCCAGCAGTGGGGACAGGGGGCAGGCCAATCAGCCCCAGCATTTT. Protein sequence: CASSGDRGQANQPQHF. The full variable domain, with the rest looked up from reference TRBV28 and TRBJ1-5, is DVKVTQSSRYLVKRTGEKVFLECVQDMDHENMFWYRQDPGLGLRLIYFSYDVKMKEKGDIPEGYSVSREKKERFSLILESASTNQTSMYLCASSGDRGQANQPQHFGDGTRLSIL.

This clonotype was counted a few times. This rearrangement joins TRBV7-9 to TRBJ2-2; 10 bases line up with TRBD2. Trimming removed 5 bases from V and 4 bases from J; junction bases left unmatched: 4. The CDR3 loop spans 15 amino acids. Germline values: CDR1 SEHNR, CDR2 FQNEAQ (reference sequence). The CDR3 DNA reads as TGTGCCAGCAGCGTAAGCGGGAGGGGCACCGGGGAGCTGTTTTTT. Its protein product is CASSVSGRGTGELFF.

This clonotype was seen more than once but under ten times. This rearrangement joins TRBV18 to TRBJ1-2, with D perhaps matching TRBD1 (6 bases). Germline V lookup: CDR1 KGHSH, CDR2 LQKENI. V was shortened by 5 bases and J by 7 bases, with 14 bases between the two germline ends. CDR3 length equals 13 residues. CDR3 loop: CASSTTGKGGYTF. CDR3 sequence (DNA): TGTGCCAGCTCAACTACAGGGAAAGGTGGCTACACCTTC.

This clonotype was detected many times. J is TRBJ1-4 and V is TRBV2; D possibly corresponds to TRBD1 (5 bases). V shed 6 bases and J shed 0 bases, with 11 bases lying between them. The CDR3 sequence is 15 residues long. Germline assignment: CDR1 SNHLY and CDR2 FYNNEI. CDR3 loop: CASSPGAATNEKLFF. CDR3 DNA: TGTGCCAGCAGCCCTGGGGCAGCAACTAATGAAAAACTGTTTTTT.